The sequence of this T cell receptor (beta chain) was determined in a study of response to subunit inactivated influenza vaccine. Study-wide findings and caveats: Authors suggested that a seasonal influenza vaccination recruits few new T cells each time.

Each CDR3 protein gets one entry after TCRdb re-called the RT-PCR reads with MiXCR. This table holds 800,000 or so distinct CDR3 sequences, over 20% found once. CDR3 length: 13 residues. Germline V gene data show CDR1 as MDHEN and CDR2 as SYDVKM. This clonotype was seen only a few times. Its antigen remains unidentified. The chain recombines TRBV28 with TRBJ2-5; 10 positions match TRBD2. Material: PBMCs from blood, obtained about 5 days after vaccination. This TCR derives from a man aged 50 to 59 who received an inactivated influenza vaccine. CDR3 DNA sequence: TGTAGCGGGAGGGCCCTGAACGGAAAGACCCAGTACTTC. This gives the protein CSGRALNGKTQYF.